One TCR beta chain is described in this entry. Exclusion criteria comprised uncontrolled infection, other autoimmune disease, pregnancy or lactation. On the basis of clinical symptoms, serum thyroxine and TRAb, thyroid ultrasound and orbital computed tomography, diagnoses were made. The data originate from a study of T cells in Graves' hyperthyroidism and ophthalmopathy. Study as a whole: Peripheral blood sampling occurred at initial diagnosis, before any treatment.

CDR3 length: 12 amino acids. V was shortened by 4 bases and J by 4 bases, with 8 bases between the two germline ends. Germline assignment: CDR1 SGHDT and CDR2 YYEEEE. RNA transcripts yielded amplified TCR beta CDR3 regions. TCR CDR3 regions were first amplified by RT-PCR with HTBI primers. Each CDR3 protein is one row after TCRdb ran MiXCR on the multiplex PCR reads. This table holds approximately 330,000 distinct CDR3 sequences, about 18% found once. The sequence was obtained from a woman between 50 and 59 years old with Graves' hyperthyroidism. The sample taken for sequencing was blood. V and J are TRBV5-6 and TRBJ1-2, with no clear D. As DNA, the CDR3 is TGTGCCAGCAGCGAGGACGGCTATGGCTACACCTTC. This translates into CASSEDGYGYTF.